This TCR beta chain derives from a study of human T cells and chemical hapten exposure. Study observations and caveats: DPC sensitization produced no change in TCRs with frequency above 1 in 1000.

Authors' processing steps: A typical sample had some 87,000 TCRs, with about 23,224 to 750,000 overall. TCRdb re-derived calls from the RACE reads in MiXCR, one entry per CDR3 protein. TCRdb, rather than the study authors, made the V and J calls. The sample lists more than 75,000 distinct CDR3 sequences, about 9% occurring once. As to time point: healthy volunteer bleed at 6 weeks. It was unfractionated whole blood from which total RNA was extracted. CDR3 length: 15 amino acids. From germline, CDR1 is SQVTM and CDR2 ANQGSEA. The trim removed 6 bases at V and 1 base at J, leaving 9 bases unmatched. Only a few counts were recorded for this clonotype. The target antigen is unknown.

The sequencing input was whole blood. The chain combines TRBV29-1 with TRBJ2-7, with TRBD1 identical over 10 bases. This clonotype was sampled from a male donor in good health. Some clones in this sample may be carry-over from other donors' samples. CDR3 in amino acids: CSVAEGTGESYEQYF. In DNA form, the CDR3 reads TGCAGCGTCGCCGAAGGGACAGGGGAGTCCTACGAGCAGTACTTC.